This T cell receptor (beta chain) was recovered during a study of molecular identifiers for immune sequencing clone quantification (dated by TCRdb to 2017 to 2018). Regarding the research as a whole: For a replicate experiment, RNA from 20,000 or 100,000 naive CD8 T cells was divided into five aliquots, and four of the five aliquots were sequenced. This methods study used CD8 T cells to benchmark TCR RNA copy counting and molecular-identifier clustering-based TCR repertoire sequencing (MIDCIRS).

General study outcomes and caveats: Modeling gave approximately 3 recovered TCR RNA copies per cell versus approximately 9 by digital PCR, implying around 33% capture efficiency. A single cell's worth of spiked-in Jurkat TCR RNA was reported detectable even among around 1 million naive CD8 T cells. Spiked-in Jurkat TCR RNA (about 10 copies' worth), which is not part of the donor repertoire, was contained in the naive libraries. When barcode sub-clustering was omitted, TCR diversity was inflated by chimeric consensus sequences, with chimeras reaching as high as 47%. Highly expanded clone sizes could be underestimated if identical TCR molecules share a barcode. Clones above 20 RNA copies held over 98% of molecules in CMV-specific effector cells but under 1% in naive cells.

Preparation of the library involved PCR. The run used an Illumina HiSeq 4000. Bulk TCR libraries were prepared as previously described, using TCR primers listed in Table S5. The Qiagen AllPrep DNA/RNA kit was used to purify total RNA. Before analysis, reads from multiple sequencing runs of one library were combined. The study's own analysis went as follows. Only reads with exact TCR constant sequence were kept, trimmed to 150 nt, and grouped by their 12-nt molecular barcodes. Reads inside each barcode group were sub-clustered using a 15% Levenshtein threshold, and a quality-weighted consensus sequence was constructed for each RNA molecule. Non-functional sequences were discarded, and so were lower-count sequences lying one edit away from another sequence. Based on a fit of two negative binomial distributions, barcode sub-clusters having less than 20% of the maximum read count were discarded. TCRdb reworked the public reads: Q25 trimming with fastp, MiXCR clone assembly, productive beta chains retained. Identical CDR3 protein sequences are pooled into one entry, listed with their most common genes and DNA. The V and J calls shown here were made by TCRdb, not taken from the authors' results. Within this sample are just under 650,000 distinct CDR3 sequences, with about 20% of them counted one time only. The top ten clones comprise roughly 0.83% of the sample.

The table lists this clonotype with many counts. What this receptor recognizes is not known. Base quality data are lacking; no much larger clone is found one base away. The germline V end is reduced by 3 bases and the J end by 5 bases; junction bases left unmatched: 9. CDR1 and CDR2, looked up from the germline V gene, are MNHEY and SVGAGI. The CDR3, cysteine through phenylalanine, is 16 amino acids long. The CDR3 DNA has 48 bases and is translated from base 1. Libraries of naive CD8 T cells were built from anywhere between about 20,000 and 1,000,000 sorted cells, with 10%, 30% or 50% of the purified RNA used. On a BD FACSAria II, naive CD8 T cells were FACS-sorted as CD8+CD4-CCR7+CD45RA+ and collected into RLT Plus buffer. Approximately 9 TCR copies' worth of Jurkat RNA were spiked into about 20,000-1,100,000 naive CD8 T cell samples to test detection sensitivity. Enrichment of CD8 T cells was performed with RosetteSep CD8+ T Cell Enrichment Cocktail and Ficoll-Paque, after which ACK red cell lysis was carried out.

Sequencing input: naive CD8+ T cells from blood, with Jurkat cell RNA spiked in. In the paper's terms, the cell subset or site label means: FACS-sorted CD8+CD4-CCR7+CD45RA+ naive T cells. Here the chain combines TRBV6-5 and TRBJ2-2, with 7 bases in between that match TRBD2. This clonotype originated in a human donor in good health. Some libraries in this study had Jurkat cell RNA spiked in. Here the CDR3 is given as CASSYLAGAETGELFF. The DNA reads TGTGCCAGCAGTTATTTGGCGGGAGCGGAAACCGGGGAGCTGTTTTTT.